Detailed here is one T cell receptor (beta chain). This specimen belongs to a study of blood T cells in healthy people across ages. A J-beta primer mix and a sample-barcoded 5' primer were used in a second PCR of roughly 6 to 11 cycles. TCRdb redid the calling of the 5' RACE reads with MiXCR, one entry per CDR3 protein. Counted here are about 1,500,000 distinct CDR3 sequences, roughly 40% occurring once; the ten biggest clones make up 7% to 9%. In germline, CDR1 is MGHRA, CDR2 YSYEKL. This CDR3 has 15 residues. Deletions cut 4 bases from V and 8 bases from J, with 20 bases between. This chain connects TRBV4-1 to TRBJ1-2; D gene ambiguous. Source material: blood. This TCR derives from a woman under 30 in good health. DNA for the CDR3: TGCGCCAGCAGCCCAGAACGGCCTCTCTCGGGGGGCTACACCTTC. This translates into CASSPERPLSGGYTF.